The 28 T cell receptor beta chains listed next were all sequenced from one sample in a study of shared clonotypes between healthy human individuals. This table comes from immunoSEQ multiplex PCR, and its TCRdb copy is limited to in-frame clones, with some not included. The repertoire holds about 490,000 clones, with 76% as singletons. Input material: PBMCs. These receptors all stem from a woman in her thirties or forties in good health. Some clones in this sample may be carry-over from other donors' samples.

J is TRBJ2-5 and V is TRBV7-2, with D tentatively TRBD1 or TRBD2 (5 bases each). Germline lookup yields CDR1 SGHTA and CDR2 FQGNSA. The V gene lost 3 bases and the J gene lost 4 bases, with 15 bases spanning the gap. The CDR3 runs 15 residues. CDR3 coding DNA: TGTGCCAGCAGCTTTGAGGGGCGAAGTAGAGAGACCCAGTACTTC. This translates into CASSFEGRSRETQYF.

The J gene is TRBJ2-1, the V gene TRBV7-9, with 7 nucleotides matching TRBD2. Germline lookup yields CDR1 SEHNR and CDR2 FQNEAQ (reference sequence). This CDR3 spans 17 amino acids. The V gene end was trimmed by 5 bases and the J gene end by 2 bases; junction bases not matched to a gene: 12. CDR3 sequence: CASSPIGAGATYNEQFF. The CDR3 DNA is TGTGCCAGCAGCCCGATAGGTGCGGGAGCAACCTACAATGAGCAGTTCTTC.

The chain joins TRBV6-6 to TRBJ1-2; D is undetermined. The germline CDR1 and CDR2 sequences are MNHNY and SVGAGI (reference sequence). The V and J ends lost 0 bases and 5 bases respectively, with 16 bases between them. The CDR3 has 16 residues. CDR3 amino acids: CASSYSPTTYAYGYTF. In DNA form, the CDR3 reads TGTGCCAGCAGTTACTCCCCTACGACCTACGCATATGGCTACACCTTC.

V usage is TRBV28 and J usage is TRBJ1-4; TRBD1 is a possible D gene (5 bases). There are 15 residues in the CDR3. V shed 4 bases and J shed 5 bases, with 14 bases lying between them. CDR1 is MDHEN and CDR2 is SYDVKM in the germline V gene. The CDR3 sequence is CASSSPGPINEKLFF. DNA for the CDR3: TGTGCCAGCAGTTCACCGGGACCGATCAATGAAAAACTGTTTTTT.

The chain couples TRBV11-2 to TRBJ1-2; 9 positions match TRBD1. The CDR3 totals 16 residues. The germline gives CDR1 SGHAT, CDR2 FQNNGV. Unmatched junction bases numbered 10, after V lost 1 base and J lost 7 bases. The CDR3 is CASSLVTGGKLGGYTF. The DNA of the CDR3 is TGTGCCAGCAGCTTAGTGACAGGGGGAAAACTTGGTGGCTACACCTTC.

The V and J genes are TRBV2 and TRBJ2-1; 9 positions match TRBD1. The CDR3 length is 15 residues. CDR1 and CDR2 from the germline V gene are SNHLY and FYNNEI. The junction had 9 bases not matched to a gene; V was cut back by 2 bases and J by 10 bases. The DNA of the CDR3 is TGTGCCAGCAGTGAATGGGACAGGGTAGGAGCCGAGCAGTTCTTC. This encodes CASSEWDRVGAEQFF. The entire variable domain, with the rest obtained from reference TRBV2 and TRBJ2-1, is as follows: EPEVTQTPSHQVTQMGQEVILRCVPISNHLYFYWYRQILGQKVEFLVSFYNNEISEKSEIFDDQFSVERPDGSNFTLKIRSTKLEDSAMYFCASSEWDRVGAEQFFGPGTRLTVL.

This chain joins TRBV27 and TRBJ2-3; TRBD2 might be the D (5 bases). There are 14 residues in the CDR3. CDR1 and CDR2 (germline): MNHEY, SMNVEV (reference sequence). V was clipped by 3 bases and J by 5 bases, with 12 bases between them. CDR3 sequence (DNA): TGTGCCAGCAGTTTTGGTAGCGCGGGAGATACGCAGTATTTT. Residues: CASSFGSAGDTQYF.

This clone turned up a few times. The chain recombines TRBV28 with TRBJ2-1; 13 nucleotides match TRBD2. The CDR3 sequence is 14 residues long. Unmatched junction bases numbered 8, after V lost 9 bases and J lost 9 bases. The germline gives CDR1 MDHEN, CDR2 SYDVKM. CDR3 DNA sequence: TGTGCCAGTACCCCCGGGACTAGCGGGACTGAGCAGTTCTTC. This gives the protein CASTPGTSGTEQFF. Full variable domain (rest looked up from reference TRBV28 and TRBJ2-1): DVKVTQSSRYLVKRTGEKVFLECVQDMDHENMFWYRQDPGLGLRLIYFSYDVKMKEKGDIPEGYSVSREKKERFSLILESASTNQTSMYLCASTPGTSGTEQFFGPGTRLTVL.

Concerning this clone: Other DNA sequences in this specimen translate into the identical CDR3. The rearrangement joins TRBV5-1 to TRBJ2-5, with 7 bases matching TRBD1. Germline V CDR1 and CDR2: SGHRS, YFSETQ. V lost 3 bases and J lost 3; bases outside the gene matches: 2. This CDR3 region has 13 residues. The CDR3 sequence is CASSWDREETQYF. DNA of the CDR3: TGCGCCAGCAGCTGGGACAGAGAAGAGACCCAGTACTTC.

This rearrangement joins TRBV28 to TRBJ2-3; TRBD2 matches at 13 bases. V lost 6 bases and J lost 7; bases outside the gene matches: 13. Germline CDR1 MDHEN, CDR2 SYDVKM. This CDR3 is 17 amino acids long. The CDR3 coding sequence is TGTGCCAGCAGCCCAACTAGCGGGAGGGCCGTATTGAATACGCAGTATTTT. Translation: CASSPTSGRAVLNTQYF.

This clone has more than one count but fewer than ten. Other nucleotide sequences from this sample produce the same CDR3. The chain recombines TRBV5-1 with TRBJ2-7; TRBD1 matches 7 bases. Germline V CDR1 and CDR2: SGHRS, YFSETQ. This CDR3 has 14 amino acids. V lost 0 bases to trimming and J lost 0 bases; unmatched junction nucleotides: 0. For the CDR3, the DNA is TGCGCCAGCAGCTTGGGGGACAGCTCCTACGAGCAGTACTTC. It specifies CASSLGDSSYEQYF.

This clone was found once. The rearrangement joins TRBV11-2 to TRBJ2-5, with no clear D. With the DNA end fitting TRBJ2-7 better, the J assignment may be wrong. Germline-derived CDR1 and CDR2 are SGHAT and FQNNGV. This CDR3 spans 14 amino acids. The DNA of the CDR3 is TGTGCCAGCAGCTTAGCCAGATTTCCCTACGAGCAGTACTTC. Amino acid sequence: CASSLARFPYEQYF.

The chain employs TRBV2 and TRBJ1-1; possibly TRBD1 for D (5 bases). The V gene lost 3 bases and the J gene lost 14 bases, with 19 bases spanning the gap. Germline V CDR1 and CDR2: SNHLY, FYNNEI. CDR3 length equals 13 residues. The CDR3 is CASSDGPSGLIFF. CDR3 sequence (DNA): TGTGCCAGCAGTGATGGGCCTTCAGGGTTGATCTTCTTT.

The chain joins TRBV28 to TRBJ1-5; D unresolved. This CDR3 is built from 14 residues. Trimming shortened V by 4 bases and J by 9 bases, and 16 bases separated the two germline ends. CDR1 and CDR2 from the germline V gene are MDHEN and SYDVKM. In DNA, the CDR3 is TGTGCCAGCAGTTCCCCGGGCCAGGTCCGGCCCCAGCATTTT. Protein: CASSSPGQVRPQHF.

The V and J genes are TRBV7-2 and TRBJ2-7; 7 bases match TRBD1. The CDR3 extends over 13 amino acids. V shed 6 bases and J 4 bases; nucleotides not matched to a gene: 6. Germline CDR1 reads SGHTA; CDR2 reads FQGNSA. The CDR3, as DNA: TGTGCCAGCAGAGAGGGACAGCTGTACGAGCAGTACTTC. Amino acids: CASREGQLYEQYF.

This clone was seen more than once but under ten times. The CDR3 sequence is CASSPRGSWYGYTF. The DNA for the CDR3 is TGTGCCAGCAGTCCTAGGGGTTCATGGTATGGCTACACCTTC. The V call is TRBV28, the J call TRBJ1-2; TRBD1 is a possible D gene (5 bases). Germline lookup yields CDR1 MDHEN and CDR2 SYDVKM. Trimming removed 5 bases at V and 5 bases at J, with 15 bases between. CDR3 size: 14 residues.

This clone has just a few counts. The J gene is TRBJ2-1, the V gene TRBV6-5; TRBD2 is a possible D gene (5 bases). From germline, CDR1 is MNHEY and CDR2 SVGAGI. Deletions cut 6 bases from V and 6 bases from J, with 12 bases between. This CDR3 has 13 residues. The chain's CDR3 is CASSRDSPNEQFF. The DNA for the CDR3 is TGTGCCAGCAGCCGGGATAGCCCCAATGAGCAGTTCTTC.

This clone came up many times. The chain combines TRBV7-9 with TRBJ1-2; no clear D gene. V lost 5 bases to trimming and J lost 0 bases, with 7 bases between them. This CDR3 spans 13 amino acids. CDR1 is SEHNR and CDR2 is FQNEAQ in the germline V gene (reference sequence). CDR3 nucleotide sequence: TGTGCCAGCAGCGACCGGACTAACTATGGCTACACCTTC. This encodes CASSDRTNYGYTF.

The gene calls are TRBV5-1 and TRBJ2-7; D could derive from TRBD1 or TRBD2 (5 bases each). Trimming took off 0 bases at V and 9 bases at J, with 10 bases between the two ends. Germline assignment: CDR1 SGHRS and CDR2 YFSETQ. This CDR3 is 12 amino acids long. The CDR3 protein is CASSLDWGPQYF. The CDR3 DNA sequence: TGCGCCAGCAGCTTGGATTGGGGACCGCAGTACTTC.

This clone was observed a handful of times. J is TRBJ1-1 and V is TRBV18; D is ambiguous. The CDR3 contains 15 residues. Trimming took off 1 base at V and 3 bases at J, with 12 bases between the two ends. The germline gives CDR1 KGHSH, CDR2 LQKENI. CDR3 DNA sequence: TGTGCCAGCTCACCACTAGAACTGCGGGACACTGAAGCTTTCTTT. Translation gives CASSPLELRDTEAFF. The full variable domain, in which reference TRBV18 and TRBJ1-1 provide the parts outside the CDR3, is NAGVMQNPRHLVRRRGQEARLRCSPMKGHSHVYWYRQLPEEGLKFMVYLQKENIIDESGMPKERFSAEFPKEGPSILRIQQVVRGDSAAYFCASSPLELRDTEAFFGQGTRLTVV.

The gene calls are TRBV28 and TRBJ2-5, with TRBD2 identical over 11 bases. V lost 8 bases and J lost 1; bases outside the gene matches: 9. Germline CDR1 is MDHEN and CDR2 is SYDVKM. CDR3 length: 16 residues. Here the CDR3 DNA reads TGTGCCAGCGGACTGACCGGGACTAGCGGCCAAGAGACCCAGTACTTC. Amino acids: CASGLTGTSGQETQYF.

The chain recombines TRBV18 with TRBJ1-4; 7 bases agree with TRBD1. This CDR3 has 15 amino acids. From germline, CDR1 is KGHSH and CDR2 LQKENI. Unmatched junction bases numbered 3, after V lost 0 bases and J lost 5 bases. CDR3 protein: CASSPPARGNEKLFF. The CDR3 DNA is TGTGCCAGCTCACCACCGGCCAGGGGGAATGAAAAACTGTTTTTT.

The rearrangement links TRBV27 to TRBJ1-1; TRBD1 aligns across 8 bases. The CDR3 totals 18 residues. After removal of 4 bases from V and 0 bases from J, the junction contained 13 bases not matched to a gene. Germline values: CDR1 MNHEY, CDR2 SMNVEV (reference sequence). Here the CDR3 DNA reads TGTGCCAGCAGTTCAGCGACAGGGGTCGGCCACATGAACACTGAAGCTTTCTTT. Encoded protein: CASSSATGVGHMNTEAFF.

This clone was counted many times. CDR3 sequence reads: CASRGQGRYEQYF. CDR3 nucleotides: TGTGCCAGCAGGGGACAGGGGCGCTACGAGCAGTACTTC. The chain links TRBV6-5 to TRBJ2-7, with 10 positions matching TRBD1. There are 13 residues in the CDR3. V lost 6 bases and J lost 3; bases outside the gene matches: 2. Germline values: CDR1 MNHEY, CDR2 SVGAGI.

Of note for this clone: The identical CDR3 is also encoded by other nucleotide sequences in the sample. The chain uses TRBV28 and TRBJ2-3; 11 bases are shared with TRBD2. In germline, CDR1 is MDHEN, CDR2 SYDVKM. The CDR3 loop spans 16 amino acids. Trimming removed 6 bases from V and 6 bases from J; junction bases left unmatched: 11. CDR3 loop: CASSPSLAGVGDTQYF. In nucleotides, the CDR3 is TGTGCCAGCAGCCCCTCACTAGCGGGAGTTGGGGATACGCAGTATTTT.

This chain uses TRBV11-2 with TRBJ2-5; weak D call: TRBD1 (6 bases). Germline loops: CDR1 SGHAT, CDR2 FQNNGV. This CDR3 region has 13 residues. Trimming removed 4 bases at V and 5 bases at J, with 11 bases between. CDR3 DNA: TGTGCCAGCAGCTCCACAGGGTTGGAGACCCAGTACTTC. It specifies CASSSTGLETQYF.

The chain joins TRBV7-9 to TRBJ1-1; no definite D call. This CDR3 contains 16 residues. The V gene lost 0 bases and the J gene lost 0 bases, with 11 bases spanning the gap. Germline assignment: CDR1 SEHNR and CDR2 FQNEAQ (reference sequence). The CDR3 DNA sequence: TGTGCCAGCAGCTTAGCGAGCTTACGGTTGAACACTGAAGCTTTCTTT. Translating it yields CASSLASLRLNTEAFF.

The DNA for the CDR3 is TGTGCCATCAGCCAGGGGACAGGGGGCGTTCTGAGGGGAAACACCATATATTTT. It encodes CAISQGTGGVLRGNTIYF. The genes are TRBV10-3 and TRBJ1-3, with 12 bases lining up with TRBD1. The CDR3 contains 18 residues. Per germline, CDR1 ENHRY and CDR2 SYGVKD. V lost 6 bases, J lost 4 bases, and 13 bases stayed unmatched.